The table lists the clone carrying this T cell receptor beta chain with a few counts. What it binds is unknown. The data were obtained in a study of human T cells and chemical hapten exposure. Study-wide results and caveats: No alteration of TCRs above 1 in 1000 frequency was seen with DPC sensitization.

Time point denoted: patch test 3, about 24 weeks after DPC sensitization. Treatment here: therapeutic diphenylcyclopropenone sensitization with weekly scalp DPC. Germline V CDR1 and CDR2: SQVTM, ANQGSEA. The CDR3 contains 13 residues. V was clipped by 2 bases and J by 3 bases, with 10 bases between them. Individual cDNA molecules in this library carried unique molecular identifiers. TCRdb recomputed calls from the RACE reads with MiXCR, one row per CDR3 protein. The data show about 120,000 distinct CDR3 sequences, around 10% seen once. The chain recombines TRBV29-1 with TRBJ1-1; D gene unclear. Specimen: whole blood, collected in connection with sensitization to the hapten diphenylcyclopropenone (DPC). This receptor was obtained from a woman aged 50 to 60 with alopecia areata. Some clones in this sample may be carry-over from other donors' samples. The CDR3 region is CSVETDEHTEAFF. Written as DNA, the CDR3 is TGCAGCGTTGAAACGGACGAGCACACTGAAGCTTTCTTT.